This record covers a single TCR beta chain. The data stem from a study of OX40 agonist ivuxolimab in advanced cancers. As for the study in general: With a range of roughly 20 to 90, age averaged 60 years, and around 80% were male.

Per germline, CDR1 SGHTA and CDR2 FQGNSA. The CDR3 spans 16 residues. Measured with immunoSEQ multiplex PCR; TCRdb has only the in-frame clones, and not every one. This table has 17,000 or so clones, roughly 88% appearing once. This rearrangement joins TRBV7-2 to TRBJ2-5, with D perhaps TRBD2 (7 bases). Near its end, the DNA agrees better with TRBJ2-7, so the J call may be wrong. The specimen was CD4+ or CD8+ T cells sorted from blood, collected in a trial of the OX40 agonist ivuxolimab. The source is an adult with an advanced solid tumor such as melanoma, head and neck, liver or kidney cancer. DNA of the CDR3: TGTGCCAGCAGCTTAGATGGGTTGGGGGGGCGGTACGAGCAGTACTTC. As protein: CASSLDGLGGRYEQYF.